This T cell receptor (beta chain) is drawn from a study of Graves' ophthalmopathy and Graves' hyperthyroidism. Overall study findings and caveats: Among expanded thyroid clonotypes above 0.001 frequency, most also occurred in blood.

Amplification targeted the TCR beta CDR3 regions, with RNA transcripts as the source material. First-round RT-PCR relied on HTBI primers, and a second-round multiplex PCR came next. TCRdb itself ran the multiplex PCR reads through MiXCR, one entry per CDR3 protein. The repertoire holds roughly 500,000 distinct CDR3 sequences, approximately 15% seen once, with roughly 9.8% in the top ten. In donors with ophthalmopathy, activity was moderate-to-severe, with CAS ≥3, NOSPECS ≥4 and duration under 3 months. Germline CDR1 SGDLS, CDR2 YYNGEE. This CDR3 comprises 17 residues. With 0 bases removed from V and 5 bases from J, the gap between germline ends came to 20 bases. This clonotype was recorded at least ten times. Antigen unknown.

The sample was blood. V is TRBV9 and J is TRBJ1-2; tentatively, D is TRBD1 (6 bases). The clonotype was recovered from a woman in her 30s with Graves' ophthalmopathy. The CDR3 nucleotides read TGTGCCAGCAGCGTAGCCCCGGCTGGGGGCGTGGGGTATGGCTACACCTTC. Translated: CASSVAPAGGVGYGYTF.